The sequence of this T cell receptor (beta chain) was determined in a study of identical twins. In TCRdb, the 5' RACE reads were re-called with MiXCR into one record per CDR3 protein. The table records hundreds of thousands of distinct CDR3 sequences, roughly 20% of them present only once. Germline CDR1 is SQVTM and CDR2 is ANQGSEA. The CDR3 covers 12 residues. The J segment lost 6 bases and the V segment lost 4 bases, leaving 4 bases of the junction unmatched. A further study also used this sample, focusing on T cells expressing NK-cell markers.

V gene TRBV29-1 combines with J gene TRBJ2-7, with 9 bases lining up with TRBD1. What was sequenced was PBMCs. The sequence was collected from a woman in her late teens or twenties in good health. CDR3 residues: CSVGQGEGEQYF. The CDR3 region has the DNA TGCAGCGTTGGACAGGGGGAGGGCGAGCAGTACTTC.